The 29 T cell receptor beta chains given below trace back to one sample, sequenced in a study of blood T cell repertoires in COVID-19. Libraries were prepared by immunoSEQ multiplex PCR; TCRdb keeps only in-frame clonotypes and omits some of them. The repertoire holds about 300,000 clones, with around 84% as singletons. Sequencing input: PBMCs or T cells enriched from blood (not recorded which). Receptors originate from a woman between 18 and 29 years old who had recovered from COVID-19.

V is TRBV6-5 and J is TRBJ1-2; D gene ambiguous. The CDR3 has 13 amino acids. Germline V gene data show CDR1 as MNHEY and CDR2 as SVGAGI. Trimming took off 6 bases at V and 1 base at J, with 9 bases between the two ends. CDR3 DNA sequence: TGTGCCAGCAGCCTGAGGGATAACTATGGCTACACCTTC. Translating it yields CASSLRDNYGYTF.

This clone was seen a single time. The CDR3 DNA follows: TGCGCCAGCCCTACGCCCGGACAGAGTTCCAATGAAAAACTGTTTTTT. Its protein product is CASPTPGQSSNEKLFF. This chain uses TRBV5-1 with TRBJ1-4; perhaps TRBD1 as D (6 bases). Germline assignment: CDR1 SGHRS and CDR2 YFSETQ. This CDR3 contains 16 residues. Trimming removed 7 bases at V and 5 bases at J, with 21 bases between.

The table lists this clone with a count of one. The V gene is TRBV5-1, the J gene TRBJ1-1; a possible D gene is TRBD1 (6 bases). Germline V gene data show CDR1 as SGHRS and CDR2 as YFSETQ. V was cut by 5 bases and J by 3 bases, with 11 bases left in between. The CDR3 spans 13 residues. The CDR3 spells CASSPAGDTEAFF. The CDR3 DNA follows: TGCGCCAGCAGTCCCGCAGGGGACACTGAAGCTTTCTTT.

The CDR3 region is CASTLEGRSYGRYGYTF. The CDR3 DNA reads as TGTGCCAGTACCCTGGAGGGAAGATCCTACGGGAGATATGGCTACACCTTC. The genes are TRBV19 and TRBJ1-2; D unclear. Trimming removed 7 bases at V and 5 bases at J, with 26 bases between. Germline assignment: CDR1 LNHDA and CDR2 SQIVND (reference sequence). This CDR3 comprises 17 residues.

The rearrangement joins TRBV2 to TRBJ1-2; 8 nucleotides align to TRBD1. V dropped 4 bases and J dropped 4; count of bases not matched to a gene: 5. The CDR3 contains 14 residues. The germline CDR1 and CDR2 sequences are SNHLY and FYNNEI. CDR3 residues: CASSVAGGVYGYTF. CDR3 coding DNA: TGTGCCAGCAGTGTGGCAGGGGGCGTCTATGGCTACACCTTC. Full variable domain (outside the CDR3, taken from reference TRBV2 and TRBJ1-2): EPEVTQTPSHQVTQMGQEVILRCVPISNHLYFYWYRQILGQKVEFLVSFYNNEISEKSEIFDDQFSVERPDGSNFTLKIRSTKLEDSAMYFCASSVAGGVYGYTFGSGTRLTVV.

J is TRBJ1-5 and V is TRBV5-6; 9 bases line up with TRBD1. This CDR3 contains 17 residues. Unmatched junction bases numbered 8, after V lost 4 bases and J lost 0 bases. The germline V gene has CDR1 SGHDT and CDR2 YYEEEE. The CDR3 spells CASSRTGELASNQPQHF. Written as DNA, the CDR3 is TGTGCCAGCAGCCGGACAGGGGAATTGGCTAGCAATCAGCCCCAGCATTTT.

This chain connects TRBV27 to TRBJ2-7, with no clear D. Germline values: CDR1 MNHEY, CDR2 SMNVEV (reference sequence). The CDR3 extends over 15 amino acids. With 3 bases removed from V and 4 bases from J, the gap between germline ends came to 16 bases. CDR3 in amino acids: CASSFSSYQTYEQYF. CDR3 DNA sequence: TGTGCCAGCAGTTTTAGTTCCTACCAAACTTACGAGCAGTACTTC.

This clone has just a few counts. V gene TRBV9 combines with J gene TRBJ1-5; no clear D. This CDR3 is built from 14 residues. V lost 6 bases to trimming and J lost 3 bases, with 13 bases between them. In germline, CDR1 is SGDLS, CDR2 YYNGEE. The CDR3 sequence: CASTGIGDNQPQHF. In DNA, the CDR3 is TGTGCCAGCACCGGGATTGGGGACAATCAGCCCCAGCATTTT. The whole variable domain, remainder taken from reference TRBV9 and TRBJ1-5, is DSGVTQTPKHLITATGQRVTLRCSPRSGDLSVYWYQQSLDQGLQFLIQYYNGEERAKGNILERFSAQQFPDLHSELNLSSLELGDSALYFCASTGIGDNQPQHFGDGTRLSIL.

The chain recombines TRBV28 with TRBJ1-2; 11 bases align to TRBD1. The CDR3 sequence is 16 residues long. The V segment lost 3 bases and the J segment 3 bases; nucleotides outside the gene matches: 6. CDR1 MDHEN and CDR2 SYDVKM come from the germline V gene. The CDR3 DNA follows: TGTGCCAGCAGTTTTTTGGGACAGGGGGGGTACTATGGCTACACCTTC. Translating it yields CASSFLGQGGYYGYTF.

The CDR3 spells CASSQESRAGVKENTEAFF. CDR3 DNA sequence: TGTGCCAGCAGCCAAGAGAGTCGGGCAGGGGTAAAAGAGAACACTGAAGCTTTCTTT. This rearrangement joins TRBV3-1 (or the pseudogene TRBV3-2) to TRBJ1-1; D is perhaps TRBD1 (6 bases). The germline gives CDR1 LGHDT, CDR2 YNNKEL (reference sequence). V was cut by 0 bases and J by 1 base, with 21 bases left in between. This CDR3 is built from 19 residues.

The chain is built from TRBV30 and TRBJ2-1; D might be TRBD2 (5 bases). V was clipped by 5 bases and J by 4 bases, with 9 bases between them. CDR1 is GTSNPN, CDR2 SVGIG, per germline (reference sequence). CDR3 length: 12 residues. CDR3 amino acids: CAWHERYNEQFF. The CDR3 DNA reads TGTGCCTGGCACGAGCGGTACAATGAGCAGTTCTTC.

This clone was seen a single time. V is TRBV5-4 and J is TRBJ2-3; 7 bases fit TRBD1. Germline-derived CDR1 and CDR2 are SGHNT and YYREEE (reference sequence). J gave up 3 bases and V 0 bases, and 1 base lay outside the gene matches. The CDR3 sequence is 14 residues long. The CDR3 DNA sequence: TGTGCCAGCAGCTTGGACAGGGGTACAGATACGCAGTATTTT. This sequence encodes CASSLDRGTDTQYF.

The J gene is TRBJ2-4, the V gene TRBV7-3, with 7 bases matching TRBD2. The V segment lost 4 bases and the J segment 6 bases; nucleotides outside the gene matches: 9. Germline CDR1 reads SGHTA; CDR2 reads FQGTGA. The CDR3 is 15 amino acids. The CDR3 spells CASSSLGGAGNIQYF. The CDR3, as DNA: TGTGCCAGCAGCTCCCTGGGAGGGGCGGGAAACATTCAGTACTTC.

This rearrangement joins TRBV28 to TRBJ1-2, with D perhaps matching TRBD1 (5 bases). Germline assignment: CDR1 MDHEN and CDR2 SYDVKM. This CDR3 comprises 15 residues. Deletions cut 1 base from V and 4 bases from J, with 13 bases between. CDR3 loop: CASSLFQGLGYGYTF. CDR3 coding DNA: TGTGCCAGCAGTTTATTTCAGGGCTTGGGCTATGGCTACACCTTC.

This rearrangement joins TRBV4-1 to TRBJ1-2; the D is unclear. Germline V gene data show CDR1 as MGHRA and CDR2 as YSYEKL. CDR3 length: 15 residues. Trimming shortened V by 1 base and J by 4 bases, and 13 bases separated the two germline ends. The CDR3 loop is CASSQVSDGGYGYTF. In nucleotides, the CDR3 is TGCGCCAGCAGCCAAGTCTCTGACGGAGGCTATGGCTACACCTTC.

The genes are TRBV7-9 and TRBJ2-7; D gene uncertain. Trimming took off 4 bases at V and 5 bases at J, with 18 bases between the two ends. CDR1 is SEHNR, CDR2 FQNEAQ, per germline (reference sequence). CDR3 size: 15 residues. The CDR3, as DNA: TGTGCCAGCAGCTACCCATCATCGCCTACTCACGAGCAGTACTTC. Encoded protein: CASSYPSSPTHEQYF. Based on the CDR3 plus reference TRBV7-9 and TRBJ2-7, the full variable domain is DTGVSQNPRHKITKRGQNVTFRCDPISEHNRLYWYRQTLGQGPEFLTYFQNEAQLEKSRLLSDRFSAERPKGSFSTLEIQRTEQGDSAMYLCASSYPSSPTHEQYFGPGTRLTVT.

The chain carries TRBV5-1 and TRBJ2-1; the D gene is possibly TRBD2 (5 bases). Deletions cut 0 bases from V and 9 bases from J, with 7 bases between. Germline CDR1 and CDR2: SGHRS and YFSETQ. The CDR3 is made up of 12 amino acids. The CDR3 DNA sequence: TGCGCCAGCAGCTTGGGAGGGTTTGAGCAGTTCTTC. Its protein is CASSLGGFEQFF. The full variable domain, rest sourced from reference TRBV5-1 and TRBJ2-1, is KAGVTQTPRYLIKTRGQQVTLSCSPISGHRSVSWYQQTPGQGLQFLFEYFSETQRNKGNFPGRFSGRQFSNSRSEMNVSTLELGDSALYLCASSLGGFEQFFGPGTRLTVL.

Note on this clone: Within the sample, other DNA sequences also encode this same CDR3. The V gene is TRBV5-1, the J gene TRBJ1-1; no firm D call. The V end was cut by 0 bases, the J end by 0 bases, with 3 bases between. The CDR3 consists of 13 residues. CDR1 is SGHRS, CDR2 YFSETQ, per germline. CDR3 amino acids: CASSLGLNTEAFF. CDR3 bases: TGCGCCAGCAGCTTGGGGCTGAACACTGAAGCTTTCTTT. The full variable domain, in which reference TRBV5-1 and TRBJ1-1 provide the parts outside the CDR3, is KAGVTQTPRYLIKTRGQQVTLSCSPISGHRSVSWYQQTPGQGLQFLFEYFSETQRNKGNFPGRFSGRQFSNSRSEMNVSTLELGDSALYLCASSLGLNTEAFFGQGTRLTVV.

The chain has TRBV18 and TRBJ1-3; D is possibly TRBD1 (5 bases). The CDR3 runs 13 residues. The germline gives CDR1 KGHSH, CDR2 LQKENI. Deletions cut 2 bases from V and 4 bases from J, with 6 bases between. The CDR3 is CASSPGAGNTIYF. For the CDR3, the DNA is TGTGCCAGCTCACCAGGGGCCGGAAACACCATATATTTT.

The chain couples TRBV5-5 to TRBJ1-1, with a possible D match to TRBD1 (6 bases). The germline V gene encodes CDR1 SGHKS and CDR2 YYEKEE (reference sequence). The V end lost 2 bases, the J end lost 1 base, and 12 bases lay between the germline ends. This CDR3 has 15 amino acids. CDR3 residues: CASSLAGHENTEAFF. Here the CDR3 DNA reads TGTGCCAGCAGCTTAGCGGGACACGAGAACACTGAAGCTTTCTTT.

V usage is TRBV5-1 and J usage is TRBJ2-1; 7 bases agree with TRBD1. CDR3 length: 13 amino acids. Per the germline V gene, CDR1 is SGHRS and CDR2 is YFSETQ. With 3 bases clipped from V and 4 bases from J, the junction kept 1 base outside the gene matches. CDR3 bases: TGCGCCAGCAGCTCGGGACAGTACAATGAGCAGTTCTTC. This codes for CASSSGQYNEQFF.

V is TRBV27 and J is TRBJ2-1; TRBD2 agrees at 12 bases. The trim removed 6 bases at V and 7 bases at J, leaving 10 bases unmatched. The CDR3 runs 16 residues. Germline assignment: CDR1 MNHEY and CDR2 SMNVEV (reference sequence). The CDR3 reads CASSPLSSGRGNEQFF. Written as DNA, the CDR3 is TGTGCCAGCAGCCCCTTATCTAGCGGGAGGGGTAATGAGCAGTTCTTC.

This clone has more than one count but fewer than ten. The gene calls are TRBV4-1 and TRBJ1-6; the match to TRBD1 covers 9 bases. Germline CDR1 is MGHRA and CDR2 is YSYEKL. The CDR3 covers 15 residues. The V segment lost 4 bases and the J segment 10 bases; nucleotides outside the gene matches: 8. CDR3 DNA sequence: TGCGCCAGCAGCCCGACCGGGACAGGGCCCTCACCCCTCCACTTT. Encoded protein: CASSPTGTGPSPLHF.

The chain uses TRBV7-8 and TRBJ1-1; 8 nucleotides align to TRBD1. CDR1 and CDR2 (germline): SGHVS, FQNEAQ. This CDR3 spans 13 amino acids. Trimming took 5 bases from V and 6 from J; bases not matched to a gene: 5. CDR3 protein: CASSRTGFPEAFF. The DNA of the CDR3 is TGTGCCAGCAGCCGGACAGGGTTCCCTGAAGCTTTCTTT.

The chain has TRBV5-1 and TRBJ1-3; TRBD1 matches at 7 bases. The CDR3 has 17 amino acids. With 0 bases clipped from V and 0 bases from J, the junction kept 6 bases outside the gene matches. Per germline, CDR1 SGHRS and CDR2 YFSETQ. The CDR3 loop reads CASSLEGAINSGNTIYF. CDR3 in DNA: TGCGCCAGCAGCTTGGAGGGGGCGATAAACTCTGGAAACACCATATATTTT.

The rearrangement joins TRBV24-1 to TRBJ2-1; D is unclear. The CDR3 extends over 13 amino acids. Trimming pared 4 bases from V and 7 bases from J, leaving 10 bases between. CDR1 and CDR2 (germline): KGHDR, SFDVKD. DNA of the CDR3: TGTGCCACCAGTGACCGTATTCTAAATGAGCAGTTCTTC. This translates into CATSDRILNEQFF.

The V gene is TRBV5-6, the J gene TRBJ1-4; unclear D gene. The CDR3 has 14 amino acids. V was cut by 6 bases and J by 4 bases, with 13 bases left in between. Per the germline V gene, CDR1 is SGHDT and CDR2 is YYEEEE. The CDR3 nucleotides read TGTGCCAGCAAGAGGTGGCAGCTTAATGAAAAACTGTTTTTT. It encodes CASKRWQLNEKLFF.

This clone appeared a single time. This chain connects TRBV4-2 to TRBJ2-7, with 11 positions matching TRBD2. V gave up 0 bases and J gave up 4 bases; unmatched junction bases: 5. Germline V gives CDR1 LGHNA, CDR2 YNFKEQ. This CDR3 has 16 amino acids. CDR3 coding DNA: TGTGCCAGCAGCCAAGATATCACTAGCGGGGGATACGAGCAGTACTTC. Its translation is CASSQDITSGGYEQYF.

The chain has TRBV3-1 (or the pseudogene TRBV3-2) and TRBJ1-3, with D uncertain. The CDR3 covers 14 residues. Trimming left V 3 bases short and J 0 bases short, with 6 bases between. Germline CDR1 reads LGHDT; CDR2 reads YNNKEL (reference sequence). In DNA, the CDR3 is TGTGCCAGCAGCCACCGGAGCTCTGGAAACACCATATATTTT. This codes for CASSHRSSGNTIYF.